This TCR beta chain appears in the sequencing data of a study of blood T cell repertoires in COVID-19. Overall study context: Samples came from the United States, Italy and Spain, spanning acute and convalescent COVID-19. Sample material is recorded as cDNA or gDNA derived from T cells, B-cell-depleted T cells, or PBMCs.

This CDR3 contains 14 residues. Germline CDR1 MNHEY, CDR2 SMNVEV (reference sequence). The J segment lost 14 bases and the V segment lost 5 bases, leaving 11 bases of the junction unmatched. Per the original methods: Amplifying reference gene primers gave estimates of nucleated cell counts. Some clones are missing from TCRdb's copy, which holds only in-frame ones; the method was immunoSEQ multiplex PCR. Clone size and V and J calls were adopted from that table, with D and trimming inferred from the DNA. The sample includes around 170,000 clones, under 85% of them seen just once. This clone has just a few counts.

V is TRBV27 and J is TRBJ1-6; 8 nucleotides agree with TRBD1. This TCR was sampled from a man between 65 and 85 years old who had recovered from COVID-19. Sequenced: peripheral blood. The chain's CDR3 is CASSPGDRRVALHF. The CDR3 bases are TGTGCCAGCAGTCCCGGGGACAGGCGCGTGGCCCTCCACTTT.